This entry lists 2 T cell receptor beta chains sequenced from one sample in a study of OX40 agonist ivuxolimab in advanced cancers. Sequenced by immunoSEQ multiplex PCR; TCRdb stores in-frame clones only, minus some. The sample lists tens of thousands of clones, 91% occurring once. This specimen was CD4+ or CD8+ T cells sorted from blood, taken in a trial of the OX40 agonist ivuxolimab. All receptors come from an adult with an advanced solid tumor such as melanoma, head and neck, liver or kidney cancer.

This chain uses TRBV9 with TRBJ2-3, with no clear D. V lost 3 bases and J 6 bases, leaving 8 bases between the germline ends. CDR3 size: 12 residues. Germline V gene data show CDR1 as SGDLS and CDR2 as YYNGEE. The CDR3 region is CASSAGLDTQYF. The CDR3 DNA sequence: TGTGCCAGCAGCGCCGGCCTGGATACGCAGTATTTT.

The chain employs TRBV28 and TRBJ2-1; D may match TRBD1 or TRBD2 (5 bases each). CDR1 and CDR2 (germline): MDHEN, SYDVKM. V lost 6 bases to trimming and J lost 6 bases, with 15 bases between them. The CDR3 has 14 amino acids. This CDR3 is CASSTGFTGNEQFF. CDR3 DNA: TGTGCCAGCAGCACGGGATTTACAGGCAATGAGCAGTTCTTC.